This passage covers 29 T cell receptor beta chains from one sample sequenced in a study of response to subunit inactivated influenza vaccine. From the RT-PCR reads, TCRdb called clonotypes with MiXCR, one entry per CDR3 protein. The repertoire holds under 950,000 distinct CDR3 sequences, with around 20% as singletons. The specimen comprised PBMCs from blood, sampled about 5 days after vaccination. The receptors come from a man aged 50 or older who received an inactivated influenza vaccine.

This clonotype occurred a few times. The chain is built from TRBV29-1 and TRBJ2-1; D is unclear. The CDR3 is 11 amino acids. Germline V gene data show CDR1 as SQVTM and CDR2 as ANQGSEA. Trimming removed 3 bases from V and 9 bases from J, with 9 bases in between. CDR3 sequence (DNA): TGCAGCGTTGACCTCGGCCCTGAGCAGTTCTTC. It yields the protein CSVDLGPEQFF.

V is TRBV12-3 or TRBV12-4 and J is TRBJ2-7, with D unclear. The CDR3 sequence is 14 residues long. With 5 bases removed from V and 0 bases from J, the gap between germline ends came to 11 bases. CDR3 DNA sequence: TGTGCCAGCAGTAAACAGCTGAGCTCCTACGAGCAGTACTTC. It encodes CASSKQLSSYEQYF.

The V and J genes are TRBV7-9 and TRBJ2-5, with TRBD1 matching 8 bases. Trimming removed 5 bases from V and 4 bases from J; junction bases left unmatched: 9. The CDR3 is 15 amino acids. From germline, CDR1 is SEHNR and CDR2 FQNEAQ (reference sequence). As DNA, the CDR3 is TGTGCCAGCAGCCATGGACAGGGAGGTCGAGAGACCCAGTACTTC. Translated: CASSHGQGGRETQYF.

This clonotype occurred a few times. V and J are TRBV4-2 and TRBJ2-2, with a weak D call TRBD1 (8 bases). This CDR3 is 17 amino acids long. Germline CDR1 is LGHNA and CDR2 is YNFKEQ. Trimming left V 0 bases short and J 5 bases short, with 16 bases between. DNA of the CDR3: TGTGCCAGCAGCCAAGACCCAGGACAGGGAGGGACCGGGGAGCTGTTTTTT. Translation: CASSQDPGQGGTGELFF.

The chain links TRBV5-6 to TRBJ2-7, with D unresolved. Trimming took 6 bases from V and 0 from J, leaving 10 bases between them. The CDR3 runs to 13 residues. Germline-derived CDR1 and CDR2 are SGHDT and YYEEEE. CDR3 in amino acids: CASTNYLSYEQYF. The CDR3 region has the DNA TGTGCCAGCACCAACTATCTCTCCTACGAGCAGTACTTC.

The chain recombines TRBV12-3 or TRBV12-4 with TRBJ2-7, with 8 bases aligning to TRBD1. The CDR3 covers 15 residues. J lost 3 bases, V lost 5 bases, and 9 bases had no gene match. The CDR3 DNA sequence: TGTGCCAGCAGTCAACCCCGACAGGGGATCTACGAGCAGTACTTC. It yields the protein CASSQPRQGIYEQYF.

V usage is TRBV27 and J usage is TRBJ2-5; TRBD2 might be the D (7 bases). The CDR3 loop spans 15 amino acids. CDR1 MNHEY and CDR2 SMNVEV come from the germline V gene (reference sequence). Deletions cut 2 bases from V and 5 bases from J, with 15 bases between. The CDR3 nucleotides read TGTGCCAGCAGTTTAAGTCGGGGGGCCGGGGAGACCCAGTACTTC. Translating it yields CASSLSRGAGETQYF.

This clonotype was observed at least ten times. The V and J genes are TRBV7-2 and TRBJ2-1; 9 nucleotides agree with TRBD2. The CDR3 is 16 residues long. Per the germline V gene, CDR1 is SGHTA and CDR2 is FQGNSA. J was trimmed by 2 bases and V by 4 bases; bases with no gene match: 6. The CDR3 coding sequence is TGTGCCAGCAGCTCCCGGCGCGGGAGGGCCTACAATGAGCAGTTCTTC. This gives the protein CASSSRRGRAYNEQFF.

V and J are TRBV7-2 and TRBJ2-3; 13 bases fit TRBD2. The J segment lost 8 bases and the V segment lost 5 bases, leaving 4 bases of the junction unmatched. The germline V gene has CDR1 SGHTA and CDR2 FQGNSA. This CDR3 has 14 residues. CDR3 DNA: TGTGCCAGCAGCCCTAGGACTAGCGGGAGTACGCAGTATTTT. This translates into CASSPRTSGSTQYF.

The chain carries TRBV12-3 or TRBV12-4 and TRBJ2-3; TRBD1 matches at 7 bases. This CDR3 is 15 amino acids long. The junction had 9 bases not matched to a gene; V was cut back by 6 bases and J by 3 bases. Here the CDR3 DNA reads TGTGCCAGCAGCCCAAGACAGGGTGTGACAGATACGCAGTATTTT. Translation gives CASSPRQGVTDTQYF.

Only a few counts were recorded for this clonotype. This rearrangement joins TRBV7-2 to TRBJ2-7; tentatively, D is TRBD2 (6 bases). Trimming took 5 bases from V and 8 from J, leaving 16 bases between them. This CDR3 region has 13 residues. Per germline, CDR1 SGHTA and CDR2 FQGNSA. The CDR3 protein is CASSPREAGKQYF. CDR3 nucleotides: TGTGCCAGCAGCCCAAGGGAGGCAGGGAAGCAGTACTTC.

The chain links TRBV7-2 to TRBJ2-2; 8 nucleotides line up with TRBD1. V lost 5 bases, J lost 7 bases, and 6 bases stayed unmatched. The CDR3 has 14 amino acids. The germline CDR1 and CDR2 sequences are SGHTA and FQGNSA. The CDR3: CASSPQGAVGELFF. CDR3 sequence (DNA): TGTGCCAGCAGCCCCCAGGGGGCCGTCGGGGAGCTGTTTTTT.

A few counts support this clonotype. The J gene is TRBJ2-7, the V gene TRBV7-9, with D possibly being TRBD2 (6 bases). Trimming removed 1 base at V and 3 bases at J, with 16 bases between. Germline assignment: CDR1 SEHNR and CDR2 FQNEAQ (reference sequence). The CDR3 covers 16 residues. The CDR3 coding sequence is TGTGCCAGCAGCTTAGGACTAGATCAAAATATCTACGAGCAGTACTTC. Translation: CASSLGLDQNIYEQYF.

The chain carries TRBV20-1 and TRBJ2-3; D unresolved. Trimming shortened V by 0 bases and J by 2 bases, and 6 bases separated the two germline ends. The CDR3 spans 13 residues. Germline V gene lookup returns CDR1 DFQATT and CDR2 SNEGSKA (reference sequence). The CDR3 DNA reads as TGCAGTGCTAGAGATTTGGCCACAGATACGCAGTATTTT. This gives the protein CSARDLATDTQYF.

The table lists this clonotype with a few counts. This sequence joins TRBV10-3 and TRBJ2-7; TRBD1 matches at 9 bases. The CDR3 has 11 amino acids. Germline trimming cut 10 bases from V and 4 bases from J; bases unmatched to any gene: 2. From germline, CDR1 is ENHRY and CDR2 SYGVKD. Here the CDR3 DNA reads TGTGCCACAGGACAGGGGTACGAGCAGTACTTC. Encoded protein: CATGQGYEQYF.

This clonotype was observed many times. The rearrangement joins TRBV12-3 or TRBV12-4 to TRBJ2-3, with D unresolved. Trimming stripped 2 bases from V and 6 bases from J, with 9 bases between. The CDR3 totals 13 residues. The CDR3 DNA sequence: TGTGCCAGCAGTTTATCCGGTAGCGATACGCAGTATTTT. Its translation: CASSLSGSDTQYF.

This clonotype was detected only a few times. The V call is TRBV7-8, the J call TRBJ2-1; 10 bases line up with TRBD2. V dropped 5 bases and J dropped 4; count of bases not matched to a gene: 8. The CDR3 length is 16 residues. The germline V gene has CDR1 SGHVS and CDR2 FQNEAQ. The CDR3 coding sequence is TGTGCCAGCAGCCTAATTTCGACTAGCGGGTACAATGAGCAGTTCTTC. This sequence encodes CASSLISTSGYNEQFF.

The genes are TRBV7-2 and TRBJ2-6; D gene ambiguous. The CDR3 totals 15 residues. V lost 3 bases and J 4 bases, leaving 10 bases between the germline ends. Per the germline V gene, CDR1 is SGHTA and CDR2 is FQGNSA. The CDR3 region has the DNA TGTGCCAGCAGCTTGACCGGTCTGGGGGCCAACGTCCTGACTTTC. Translating gives CASSLTGLGANVLTF.

This clonotype has more than one count but fewer than ten. This chain uses TRBV5-6 with TRBJ2-7, with 9 bases fitting TRBD2. CDR3 length: 16 residues. Germline loops: CDR1 SGHDT, CDR2 YYEEEE. Losses at the gene ends were 0 bases for V and 3 bases for J; bases not matched to a gene: 7. The CDR3 region is CASSLGTGLALYEQYF. The DNA of the CDR3 is TGTGCCAGCAGCTTGGGGACGGGACTAGCCCTCTACGAGCAGTACTTC.

This chain links TRBV5-1 with TRBJ2-3, with 11 bases matching TRBD1. Per the germline V gene, CDR1 is SGHRS and CDR2 is YFSETQ. V dropped 4 bases and J dropped 3; count of bases not matched to a gene: 7. The CDR3 consists of 16 residues. CDR3 in DNA: TGCGCCAGCAGCCCCGGGGGACAGGGGGGTACAGATACGCAGTATTTT. This translates into CASSPGGQGGTDTQYF.

This rearrangement joins TRBV7-8 to TRBJ2-1, with D maybe TRBD2 (5 bases). Germline-derived CDR1 and CDR2 are SGHVS and FQNEAQ. CDR3 size: 15 residues. V shed 2 bases and J shed 4 bases, with 12 bases lying between them. CDR3 protein: CASSLMVQRYNEQFF. Written as DNA, the CDR3 is TGTGCCAGCAGCTTAATGGTGCAGCGGTACAATGAGCAGTTCTTC.

This clonotype has at least ten counts. The chain uses TRBV29-1 and TRBJ2-5; 8 bases are a match to TRBD1. Germline CDR1 SQVTM, CDR2 ANQGSEA. The trim removed 6 bases at V and 5 bases at J, leaving 2 bases unmatched. The CDR3 runs to 11 residues. The CDR3 here is CSVDRAETQYF. The CDR3, as DNA: TGCAGCGTGGACAGGGCGGAGACCCAGTACTTC.

The rearrangement uses TRBV14 and TRBJ2-1; possible D gene TRBD1, 6 bases. The length of the CDR3 is 13 residues. Trimming removed 3 bases from V and 7 bases from J, with 10 bases in between. Germline lookup yields CDR1 SGHDN and CDR2 FVKESK. The CDR3 loop reads CASSHVTGNEQFF. The CDR3 coding sequence is TGTGCCAGCAGCCACGTGACAGGTAATGAGCAGTTCTTC.

In this sample, this clonotype turned up a few times. The chain couples TRBV4-2 to TRBJ1-1, with D perhaps matching TRBD1 (6 bases). V was trimmed by 0 bases and J by 4 bases, leaving 12 bases between them. This CDR3 contains 15 residues. The germline V gene has CDR1 LGHNA and CDR2 YNFKEQ. In nucleotides, the CDR3 is TGTGCCAGCAGCCAAGATTCGGAAGGGGGCACTGAAGCTTTCTTT. It translates to CASSQDSEGGTEAFF.

Of note for this clonotype: At one end, the junction sequence differs from germline, possibly due to a read error. The V gene is TRBV12-3 or TRBV12-4, the J gene TRBJ2-7; D may correspond to TRBD1 or TRBD2 (6 bases each). CDR3 size: 13 residues. The CDR3 protein is CASRGASSGEQYF. The DNA of the CDR3 is TGTGCCAGTAGGGGGGCTAGCTCAGGCGAGCAGTATTTC.

This chain links TRBV9 with TRBJ2-2, with TRBD1 as a possible D gene (6 bases). The germline gives CDR1 SGDLS, CDR2 YYNGEE. Deletions cut 3 bases from V and 1 base from J, with 16 bases between. This CDR3 spans 17 amino acids. CDR3 sequence (DNA): TGTGCCAGCAGCGGACCGAGGGTAGGGGGGAACACCGGGGAGCTGTTTTTT. Translation: CASSGPRVGGNTGELFF.

This clonotype was detected a few times. The genes are TRBV4-3 and TRBJ2-2, with D unresolved. The germline V gene has CDR1 LGHNA and CDR2 YSLEER. This CDR3 has 13 amino acids. Trimming took 1 base from V and 6 from J, leaving 6 bases between them. The CDR3 region has the DNA TGCGCCAGCAGCCAAGGAATTCCCGGGGAGCTGTTTTTT. Its protein product is CASSQGIPGELFF.

This clonotype was picked up a small number of times. This chain links TRBV7-2 with TRBJ2-3, with TRBD1 matching over 9 bases. J was trimmed by 4 bases and V by 0 bases; bases with no gene match: 8. This CDR3 has 17 residues. Germline V CDR1 and CDR2: SGHTA, FQGNSA. The CDR3 DNA is TGTGCCAGCAGCTTAGCGCTACACAGGGGGCACGCAGATACGCAGTATTTT. It is translated as CASSLALHRGHADTQYF.

This clonotype came up a few times. The chain couples TRBV24-1 to TRBJ1-3, with D perhaps matching TRBD1 (6 bases). The length of the CDR3 is 17 residues. Germline lookup yields CDR1 KGHDR and CDR2 SFDVKD. V was trimmed by 7 bases and J by 5 bases, leaving 23 bases between them. The CDR3 sequence: CATSHQNPYRDRNTIYF. CDR3 nucleotide sequence: TGTGCCACCAGCCATCAGAATCCATACAGGGATCGAAACACCATATATTTT.